The 6 T cell receptor beta chains reported below all come from one sample, sequenced in a study of identical twins. TCRdb re-derived calls from the 5' RACE reads in MiXCR, one entry per CDR3 protein. The table has roughly 1,500,000 distinct CDR3 sequences, around a third seen once; the top ten hold about 0.27%. Sequenced input: cord blood. The receptors were gathered from a newborn girl in good health.

The chain joins TRBV13 to TRBJ2-5; D is uncertain. The tail of the sequence fits TRBJ2-7 better, so the J call may be wrong. The germline V gene encodes CDR1 PRHDT and CDR2 FYEKMQ (reference sequence). The CDR3 totals 13 residues. CDR3 coding DNA: TGTGCCAGTTCAGGCTGGTCTCAAGGCGAGCAGTACTTC. It is translated as CASSGWSQGEQYF.

In the case of this clonotype: A junction boundary mismatches the germline segment, possibly from a read error. The CDR3 loop reads CASGFDRRFAVTNEKLFF. Written as DNA, the CDR3 is TGTGCCAGCGGTTTTGACAGACGGTTCGCTGTAACTAATGAAAAACTGTTTTTT. V is TRBV27 and J is TRBJ1-4, with D maybe TRBD1 (5 bases). This CDR3 has 18 amino acids. Germline CDR1 is MNHEY and CDR2 is SMNVEV (reference sequence).

On this clonotype: A clone one base away is much larger, so this may be a read error. The chain combines TRBV6-5 with TRBJ1-5; 7 bases line up with TRBD1. The CDR3 length is 15 residues. The V gene's germline CDR1 is MNHEY and CDR2 SVGAGI. Unmatched junction bases numbered 2, after V lost 2 bases and J lost 1 base. In nucleotides, the CDR3 is TGTGCCAGCAGTTACGCGACAGGGAGCAATCAGCCCCAGCATTTT. This encodes CASSYATGSNQPQHF.

As for this clonotype: One end of the junction fails to match germline, which may point to a read error. The chain couples TRBV28 to TRBJ1-4; D ambiguous. This CDR3 has 14 residues. Germline V gives CDR1 MDHEN, CDR2 SYDVKM. This CDR3 is CASTPGLPDEILFF. CDR3 DNA: TGTGCCAGCACCCCCGGCCTTCCCGATGAAATACTGTTTTTT.

This clonotype appeared a few times. The V and J genes are TRBV5-1 and TRBJ2-1, with D unclear. Trimming removed 4 bases at V and 8 bases at J, with 7 bases between. The CDR3 runs to 11 residues. CDR1 is SGHRS and CDR2 is YFSETQ in the germline V gene. The CDR3 spells CASSTVYEQFF. The CDR3 DNA is TGCGCCAGCAGCACCGTCTATGAGCAGTTCTTC.

This clonotype appeared a single time. The V gene is TRBV2, the J gene TRBJ1-5; D possibly corresponds to TRBD1 (5 bases). Looked up from germline, CDR1 is SNHLY and CDR2 is FYNNEI. Trimming removed 6 bases at V and 5 bases at J, with 14 bases between. The CDR3 runs to 14 residues. This CDR3 is CASRAGLNHQPQHF. The CDR3, as DNA: TGTGCCAGCAGGGCGGGACTTAACCATCAGCCCCAGCATTTT.